The 9 T cell receptor beta chains reported below all come from one sample, sequenced in a study of cytomegalovirus exposure and HLA in healthy donors. 13 Jbeta primers and 60 Vbeta primers were used for the PCR. Some clones are missing from TCRdb's copy, which holds only in-frame ones; the method was immunoSEQ multiplex PCR. The table includes fewer than 150,000 clones, about four fifths detected once. Material: PBMCs. The receptors originated from a man aged 35 to 55 in good health and CMV-seropositive.

This clone was found once. V is TRBV18 and J is TRBJ2-7; 7 bases agree with TRBD1. The V segment lost 3 bases and the J segment 4 bases; nucleotides outside the gene matches: 9. The germline CDR1 and CDR2 sequences are KGHSH and LQKENI. This CDR3 has 15 residues. The CDR3 sequence is CASSPITGVGYEQYF. CDR3 nucleotides: TGTGCCAGCTCACCCATTACAGGGGTGGGGTACGAGCAGTACTTC.

This rearrangement joins TRBV7-8 to TRBJ2-1; 13 bases are shared with TRBD2. Germline assignment: CDR1 SGHVS and CDR2 FQNEAQ. V was clipped by 4 bases and J by 4 bases; unmatched bases: 7. There are 17 residues in the CDR3. The chain's CDR3 is CASSSGLAGEWYNEQFF. CDR3 coding DNA: TGTGCCAGCAGCTCAGGACTAGCGGGGGAATGGTACAATGAGCAGTTCTTC.

The chain recombines TRBV2 with TRBJ2-7; D is perhaps TRBD2 (6 bases). CDR1 is SNHLY, CDR2 FYNNEI, per germline. The CDR3 sequence is 11 residues long. V was pared by 6 bases and J by 9 bases, with 12 bases between. The CDR3 protein is CASRSRDWQYF. CDR3 coding DNA: TGTGCCAGCAGGTCCCGGGACTGGCAGTACTTC.

The chain joins TRBV18 to TRBJ2-1; 8 nucleotides line up with TRBD2. The V gene's germline CDR1 is KGHSH and CDR2 LQKENI. This CDR3 has 15 residues. With 2 bases clipped from V and 3 bases from J, the junction kept 3 bases outside the gene matches. CDR3 residues: CASSPVAGGYNEQFF. Written as DNA, the CDR3 is TGTGCCAGCTCACCAGTGGCGGGGGGCTACAATGAGCAGTTCTTC. The full variable domain, in which reference TRBV18 and TRBJ2-1 provide the parts outside the CDR3, is NAGVMQNPRHLVRRRGQEARLRCSPMKGHSHVYWYRQLPEEGLKFMVYLQKENIIDESGMPKERFSAEFPKEGPSILRIQQVVRGDSAAYFCASSPVAGGYNEQFFGPGTRLTVL.

The gene calls are TRBV29-1 and TRBJ2-3; D unclear. CDR3 length equals 13 residues. Germline values: CDR1 SQVTM, CDR2 ANQGSEA. The ends were cut back, 5 bases at V and 5 bases at J, with 14 bases in the middle. The CDR3 spells CSVNSKLRDTQYF. CDR3 nucleotides: TGCAGCGTTAACAGTAAGCTCCGAGATACGCAGTATTTT.

The V call is TRBV6-6, the J call TRBJ2-5, with D possibly being TRBD2 (5 bases). TRBJ2-7 matches the DNA end more closely, so the J call is doubtful. In germline, CDR1 is MNHNY, CDR2 SVGAGI (reference sequence). The CDR3 contains 15 residues. CDR3 region: CATVGPGNRIGEQYF. The CDR3 nucleotides read TGTGCCACCGTAGGCCCGGGAAATAGGATTGGCGAGCAGTACTTC.

The chain couples TRBV29-1 to TRBJ1-2; D is undetermined. The CDR3 length is 11 residues. Germline CDR1 is SQVTM and CDR2 is ANQGSEA. Trimming took off 4 bases at V and 5 bases at J, with 8 bases between the two ends. The CDR3 loop is CSVGQDYGYTF. The DNA for the CDR3 is TGCAGCGTTGGCCAGGATTATGGCTACACCTTC. The whole variable domain, remainder taken from reference TRBV29-1 and TRBJ1-2, is SAVISQKPSRDICQRGTSLTIQCQVDSQVTMMFWYRQQPGQSLTLIATANQGSEATYESGFVIDKFPISRPNLTFSTLTVSNMSPEDSSIYLCSVGQDYGYTFGSGTRLTVV.

The chain uses TRBV30 and TRBJ1-5, with 9 bases identical to TRBD1. The germline V gene has CDR1 GTSNPN and CDR2 SVGIG (reference sequence). This CDR3 region has 14 residues. Germline trimming cut 2 bases from V and 11 bases from J; bases unmatched to any gene: 10. The CDR3 loop is CAWSSGTGRGAQHF. CDR3 sequence (DNA): TGTGCCTGGAGTTCCGGGACAGGGAGGGGAGCCCAGCATTTT.

The chain carries TRBV11-3 and TRBJ2-5; maybe TRBD1 (6 bases). V lost 1 base and J lost 3, with 6 bases in between. The CDR3 runs 13 residues. The germline V gene encodes CDR1 SGHNT and CDR2 YENEEA. In DNA, the CDR3 is TGTGCCAGCAGCTTAGGACAGGAAGAGACCCAGTACTTC. Its protein is CASSLGQEETQYF. The whole variable domain, remainder taken from reference TRBV11-3 and TRBJ2-5, is EAGVVQSPRYKIIEKKQPVAFWCNPISGHNTLYWYLQNLGQGPELLIRYENEEAVDDSQLPKDRFSAERLKGVDSTLKIQPAELGDSAVYLCASSLGQEETQYFGPGTRLLVL.